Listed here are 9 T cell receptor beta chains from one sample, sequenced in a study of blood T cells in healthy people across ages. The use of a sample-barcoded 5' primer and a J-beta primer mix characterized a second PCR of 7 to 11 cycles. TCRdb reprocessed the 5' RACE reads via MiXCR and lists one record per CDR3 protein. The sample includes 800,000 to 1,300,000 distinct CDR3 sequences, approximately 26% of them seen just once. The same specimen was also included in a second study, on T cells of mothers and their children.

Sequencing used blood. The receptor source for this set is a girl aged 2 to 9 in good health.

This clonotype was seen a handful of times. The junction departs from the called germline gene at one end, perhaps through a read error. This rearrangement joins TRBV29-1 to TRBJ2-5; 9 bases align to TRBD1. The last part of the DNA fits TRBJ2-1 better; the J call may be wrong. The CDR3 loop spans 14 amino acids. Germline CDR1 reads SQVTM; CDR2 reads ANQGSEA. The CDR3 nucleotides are TGCGGCGTTGAGGGACAGGGAGGAGACAATGAGCAGTTCTTC. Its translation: CGVEGQGGDNEQFF.

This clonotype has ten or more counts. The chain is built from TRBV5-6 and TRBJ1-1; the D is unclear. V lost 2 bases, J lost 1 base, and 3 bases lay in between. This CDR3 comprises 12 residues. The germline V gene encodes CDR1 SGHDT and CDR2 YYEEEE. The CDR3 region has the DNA TGTGCCAGCAGCTTTACGAACACTGAAGCTTTCTTT. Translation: CASSFTNTEAFF.

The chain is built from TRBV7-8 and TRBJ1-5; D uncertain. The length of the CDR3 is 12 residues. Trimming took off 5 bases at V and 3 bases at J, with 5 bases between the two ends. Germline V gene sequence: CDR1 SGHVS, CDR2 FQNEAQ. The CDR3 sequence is CASSVTNQPQHF. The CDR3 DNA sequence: TGTGCCAGCAGCGTAACCAATCAGCCCCAGCATTTT.

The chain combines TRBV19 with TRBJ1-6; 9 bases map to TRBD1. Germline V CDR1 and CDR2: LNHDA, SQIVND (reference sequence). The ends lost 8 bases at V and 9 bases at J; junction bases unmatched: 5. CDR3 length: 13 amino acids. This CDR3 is CASGPGQGSPLHF. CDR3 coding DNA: TGTGCCAGTGGGCCGGGACAGGGTTCACCCCTCCACTTT. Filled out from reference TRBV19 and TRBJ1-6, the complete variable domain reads DGGITQSPKYLFRKEGQNVTLSCEQNLNHDAMYWYRQDPGQGLRLIYYSQIVNDFQKGDIAEGYSVSREKKESFPLTVTSAQKNPTAFYLCASGPGQGSPLHFGNGTRLTVT.

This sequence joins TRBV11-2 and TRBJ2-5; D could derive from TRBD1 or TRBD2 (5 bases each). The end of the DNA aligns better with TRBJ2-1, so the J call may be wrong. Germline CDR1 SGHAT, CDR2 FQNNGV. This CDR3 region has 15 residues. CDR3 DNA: TGTGCCAGCAGCTTAGTGGTGGGGGACGTTTCGGAGCAGTTCTTC. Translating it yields CASSLVVGDVSEQFF.

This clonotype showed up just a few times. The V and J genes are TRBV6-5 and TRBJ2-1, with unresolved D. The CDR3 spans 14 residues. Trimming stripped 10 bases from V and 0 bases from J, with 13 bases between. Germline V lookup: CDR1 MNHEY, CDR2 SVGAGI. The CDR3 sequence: CATKDDVSYNEQFF. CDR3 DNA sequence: TGTGCCACAAAGGATGACGTCTCCTACAATGAGCAGTTCTTC.

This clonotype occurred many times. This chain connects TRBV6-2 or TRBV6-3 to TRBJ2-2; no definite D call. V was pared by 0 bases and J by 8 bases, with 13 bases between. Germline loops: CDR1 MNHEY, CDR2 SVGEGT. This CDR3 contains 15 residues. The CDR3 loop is CASSYSIEIEGELFF. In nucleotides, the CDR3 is TGTGCCAGCAGTTACTCGATTGAGATTGAGGGGGAGCTGTTTTTT.

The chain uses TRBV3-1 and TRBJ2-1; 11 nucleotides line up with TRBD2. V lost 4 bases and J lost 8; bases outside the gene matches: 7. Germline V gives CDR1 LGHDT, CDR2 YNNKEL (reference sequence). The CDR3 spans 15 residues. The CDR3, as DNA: TGTGCCAGCAGCCTTCTTAGCGGGAGGGGCTATGAGCAGTTCTTC. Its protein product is CASSLLSGRGYEQFF.

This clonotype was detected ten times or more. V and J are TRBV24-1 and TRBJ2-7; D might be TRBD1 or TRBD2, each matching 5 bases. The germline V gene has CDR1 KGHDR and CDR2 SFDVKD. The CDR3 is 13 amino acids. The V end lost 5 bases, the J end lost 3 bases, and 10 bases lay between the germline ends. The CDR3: CATSGGNYYEQYF. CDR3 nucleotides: TGTGCCACCAGTGGGGGGAACTACTACGAGCAGTACTTC.